Shown below are 15 T cell receptor beta chains from a single sample sequenced in a study of beta chain features in type 1 diabetes. The study's findings and limits: Type 1 diabetes patients had moderately but significantly shorter TCRB CDR3s in all four CD4+ subsets.

The authors reverse transcribed all of the isolated RNA, so sequencing captured expressed TCRB transcripts. Here immunoSEQ multiplex PCR was the method, and the copy in TCRdb shows in-frame clones only, minus some. Found here are tens of thousands of clones, under 60% of them singletons; the top ten hold 2.6%. Antigens for these TCRs are unknown. Sequencing was done on a sample of Tregs from blood. These receptors were collected from a woman between 40 and 50 years old with type 1 diabetes.

This clone occurred a few times. The V call is TRBV28, the J call TRBJ1-5; TRBD1 is a possible D gene (6 bases). This CDR3 is 12 amino acids long. V lost 4 bases, J lost 7 bases, and 8 bases lay in between. Germline CDR1 and CDR2: MDHEN and SYDVKM. CDR3 nucleotide sequence: TGTGCCAGCAGTTCCAGGGGACAGCCCCAGCATTTT. Amino acid sequence: CASSSRGQPQHF.

The gene calls are TRBV7-9 and TRBJ2-5; maybe TRBD2 (5 bases). The CDR3 consists of 11 residues. Trimming pared 4 bases from V and 7 bases from J, leaving 7 bases between. CDR1 SEHNR and CDR2 FQNEAQ come from the germline V gene (reference sequence). CDR3 nucleotides: TGTGCCAGCAGCTCCCGGGGGACCCAGTACTTC. This sequence encodes CASSSRGTQYF.

This clone was seen a few times. The chain uses TRBV7-2 and TRBJ2-7; 9 positions match TRBD2. Germline CDR1 SGHTA, CDR2 FQGNSA. The ends lost 1 base at V and 6 bases at J; junction bases unmatched: 7. There are 15 residues in the CDR3. The CDR3 region has the DNA TGTGCCAGCAGCTTAGTCGGGTTAGCGGGAGTCGAGCAGTACTTC. Protein: CASSLVGLAGVEQYF. Full variable domain (remainder filled in from reference TRBV7-2 and TRBJ2-7): GAGVSQSPSNKVTEKGKDVELRCDPISGHTALYWYRQSLGQGLEFLIYFQGNSAPDKSGLPSDRFSAERTGGSVSTLTIQRTQQEDSAVYLCASSLVGLAGVEQYFGPGTRLTVT.

This chain uses TRBV7-2 with TRBJ2-1, with D maybe TRBD2 (5 bases). V was cut by 1 base and J by 7 bases, with 11 bases left in between. The CDR3 loop spans 14 amino acids. The germline V gene encodes CDR1 SGHTA and CDR2 FQGNSA. CDR3: CASSLERVGNEQFF. The CDR3 bases are TGTGCCAGCAGCTTAGAGAGGGTAGGTAATGAGCAGTTCTTC.

The chain has TRBV28 and TRBJ2-1; D may be TRBD1 (6 bases). Trimming shortened V by 4 bases and J by 4 bases, and 20 bases separated the two germline ends. The CDR3 has 17 residues. In germline, CDR1 is MDHEN, CDR2 SYDVKM. The CDR3 protein is CASSSVGAATLYNEQFF. The DNA for the CDR3 is TGTGCCAGCAGTTCTGTGGGGGCCGCAACCCTATACAATGAGCAGTTCTTC.

This clone appeared a few times. The chain couples TRBV28 to TRBJ1-3; D possibly corresponds to TRBD1 (5 bases). CDR1 is MDHEN and CDR2 is SYDVKM in the germline V gene. The CDR3 is 15 residues long. V dropped 2 bases and J dropped 3 bases, with 11 bases sitting between them. CDR3 nucleotides: TGTGCCAGCAGTTTAAACCCAGGGAATGGAAACACCATATATTTT. Translated: CASSLNPGNGNTIYF.

This clone was detected once. The chain recombines TRBV6-1 with TRBJ1-1; D gene ambiguous. The CDR3 consists of 14 residues. The V gene's germline CDR1 is MNHNS and CDR2 SASEGT. Trimming left V 11 bases short and J 4 bases short, with 20 bases between. This chain's CDR3 is CAVHSHALVTEAFF. The DNA of the CDR3 is TGTGCCGTCCATTCCCATGCGTTGGTCACTGAAGCTTTCTTT.

This chain links TRBV13 with TRBJ2-3; maybe TRBD2 (6 bases). Per germline, CDR1 PRHDT and CDR2 FYEKMQ (reference sequence). V lost 5 bases to trimming and J lost 1 base, with 13 bases between them. This CDR3 has 15 residues. The CDR3 DNA follows: TGTGCCAGCAGCCCAGCCCCTAGCGGCACAGATACGCAGTATTTT. Its protein product is CASSPAPSGTDTQYF.

The chain is built from TRBV2 and TRBJ2-5; 7 nucleotides align to TRBD1. V gave up 5 bases and J gave up 4 bases; unmatched junction bases: 4. Germline CDR1 SNHLY, CDR2 FYNNEI. CDR3 length: 13 amino acids. The CDR3 DNA is TGTGCCAGCAGTCGGGACAGTCGAGAGACCCAGTACTTC. Encoded protein: CASSRDSRETQYF. The whole variable domain, filled in from reference TRBV2 and TRBJ2-5, reads EPEVTQTPSHQVTQMGQEVILRCVPISNHLYFYWYRQILGQKVEFLVSFYNNEISEKSEIFDDQFSVERPDGSNFTLKIRSTKLEDSAMYFCASSRDSRETQYFGPGTRLLVL.

This clone is medium-sized by share. A read error may produce the germline difference seen at one junction end. The rearrangement uses TRBV10-3 and TRBJ2-1; D call uncertain. The CDR3 loop spans 12 amino acids. Per the germline V gene, CDR1 is ENHRY and CDR2 is SYGVKD. CDR3: CAIGKPDLESIF. The CDR3 DNA reads as TGTGCCATCGGAAAACCAGACCTGGAGAGTATCTTC.

This rearrangement joins TRBV29-1 to TRBJ2-2, with TRBD1 identical over 7 bases. The trim removed 6 bases at V and 8 bases at J, leaving 12 bases unmatched. Germline CDR1 SQVTM, CDR2 ANQGSEA. This CDR3 comprises 14 residues. For the CDR3, the DNA is TGCAGCGTGGGCAAGGACAGGACATTGGGGGAGCTGTTTTTT. Its translation: CSVGKDRTLGELFF.

This CDR3 is CASGVSGEAFF. CDR3 DNA sequence: TGTGCCAGCGGGGTTTCAGGGGAAGCTTTCTTT. The chain uses TRBV28 and TRBJ1-1, with a weak D call TRBD1 (5 bases). This CDR3 has 11 amino acids. Trimming took off 8 bases at V and 8 bases at J, with 12 bases between the two ends. Germline CDR1 reads MDHEN; CDR2 reads SYDVKM.

V gene TRBV28 combines with J gene TRBJ1-5; 10 bases agree with TRBD1. In germline, CDR1 is MDHEN, CDR2 SYDVKM. The CDR3 is 17 amino acids. V dropped 5 bases and J dropped 5; count of bases not matched to a gene: 12. CDR3 sequence (DNA): TGTGCCAGCAGTCGGGAGACAGGGGGCTTGTATGATCAGCCCCAGCATTTT. Translated, it gives CASSRETGGLYDQPQHF.

The chain combines TRBV7-2 with TRBJ1-5; 10 bases fit TRBD1. The V segment lost 5 bases and the J segment 3 bases; nucleotides outside the gene matches: 4. Germline values: CDR1 SGHTA, CDR2 FQGNSA. The CDR3 loop spans 15 amino acids. In DNA, the CDR3 is TGTGCCAGCAGCCTGGGACAGGGGTTCAATCAGCCCCAGCATTTT. This translates into CASSLGQGFNQPQHF.

Comment on this clone: One junction end does not reproduce the germline sequence, and a read error may be involved. CDR3 sequence reads: CASSPPGQGGSF. The CDR3 DNA sequence: TGTGCCAGCAGTCCGCCGGGACAGGGGGGTTCGTTC. The chain recombines TRBV28 with TRBJ1-2; TRBD1 matches 11 bases. CDR1 MDHEN and CDR2 SYDVKM come from the germline V gene. The length of the CDR3 is 12 residues.